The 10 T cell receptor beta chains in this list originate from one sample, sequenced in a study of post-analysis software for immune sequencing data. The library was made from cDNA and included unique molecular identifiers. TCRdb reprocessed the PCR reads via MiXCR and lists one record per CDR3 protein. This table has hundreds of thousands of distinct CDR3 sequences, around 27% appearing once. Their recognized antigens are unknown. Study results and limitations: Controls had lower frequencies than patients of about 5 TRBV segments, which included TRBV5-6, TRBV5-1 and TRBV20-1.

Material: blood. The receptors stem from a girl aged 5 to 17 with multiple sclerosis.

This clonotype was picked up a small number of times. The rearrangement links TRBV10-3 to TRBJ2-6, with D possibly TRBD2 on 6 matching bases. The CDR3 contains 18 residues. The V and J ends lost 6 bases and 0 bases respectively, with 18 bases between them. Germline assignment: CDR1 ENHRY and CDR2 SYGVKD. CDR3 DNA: TGTGCCATCAGCGATGATGGGTTACTAGCCTCTGGGGCCAACGTCCTGACTTTC. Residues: CAISDDGLLASGANVLTF.

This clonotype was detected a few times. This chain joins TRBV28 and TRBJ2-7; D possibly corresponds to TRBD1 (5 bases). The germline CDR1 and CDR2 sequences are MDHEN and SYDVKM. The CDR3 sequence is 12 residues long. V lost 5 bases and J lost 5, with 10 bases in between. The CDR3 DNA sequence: TGTGCCAGCAGTCTGGACACTCACGAGCAGTACTTC. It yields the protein CASSLDTHEQYF.

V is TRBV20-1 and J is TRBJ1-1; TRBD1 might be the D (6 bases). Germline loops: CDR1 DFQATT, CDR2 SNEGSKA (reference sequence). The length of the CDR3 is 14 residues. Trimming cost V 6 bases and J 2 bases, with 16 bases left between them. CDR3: CSATRGARNTEAFF. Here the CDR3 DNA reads TGCAGTGCCACCCGGGGGGCAAGAAACACTGAAGCTTTCTTT.

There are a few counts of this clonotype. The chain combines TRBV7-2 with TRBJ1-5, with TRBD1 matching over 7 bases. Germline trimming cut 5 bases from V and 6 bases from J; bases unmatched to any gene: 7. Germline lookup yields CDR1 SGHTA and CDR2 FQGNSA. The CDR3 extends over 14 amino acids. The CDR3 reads CASSRDRSSQPQHF. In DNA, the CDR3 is TGTGCCAGCAGCCGGGACAGATCCAGTCAGCCCCAGCATTTT.

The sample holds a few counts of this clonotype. The CDR3 spells CASSVRSRSSNEQYF. The CDR3 bases are TGTGCCAGCAGCGTTAGGAGTAGGAGCTCGAACGAGCAGTACTTC. The V call is TRBV7-2, the J call TRBJ2-7; no definite D call. The CDR3 runs 15 residues. Per germline, CDR1 SGHTA and CDR2 FQGNSA. V lost 5 bases to trimming and J lost 5 bases, with 19 bases between them.

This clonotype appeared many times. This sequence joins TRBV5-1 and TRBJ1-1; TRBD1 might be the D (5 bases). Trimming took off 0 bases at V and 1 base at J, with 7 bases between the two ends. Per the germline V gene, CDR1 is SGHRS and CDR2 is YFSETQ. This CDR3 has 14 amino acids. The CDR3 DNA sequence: TGCGCCAGCAGCTTGGGGGGGACGAACACTGAAGCTTTCTTT. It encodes CASSLGGTNTEAFF.

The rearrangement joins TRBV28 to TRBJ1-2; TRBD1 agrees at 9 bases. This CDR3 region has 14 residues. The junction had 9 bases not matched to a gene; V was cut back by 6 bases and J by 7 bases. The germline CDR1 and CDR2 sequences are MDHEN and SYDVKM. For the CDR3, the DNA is TGTGCCAGCAGCCTGGACAGGGGTTGGTGTGGCTACACCTTC. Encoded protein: CASSLDRGWCGYTF.

The CDR3 reads CASRFRVFRNTIYF. The CDR3 nucleotides read TGCGCCAGCAGATTCAGGGTATTCAGAAACACCATATATTTT. The chain carries TRBV4-1 and TRBJ1-3; a weak D match, TRBD1 (5 bases). Germline assignment: CDR1 MGHRA and CDR2 YSYEKL. This CDR3 spans 14 amino acids. The ends were cut back, 6 bases at V and 5 bases at J, with 14 bases in the middle.

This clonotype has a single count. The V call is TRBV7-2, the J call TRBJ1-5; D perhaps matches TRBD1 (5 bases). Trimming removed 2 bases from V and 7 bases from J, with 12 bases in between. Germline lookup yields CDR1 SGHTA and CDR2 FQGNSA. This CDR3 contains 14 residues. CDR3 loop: CASSLRREGQPQHF. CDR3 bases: TGTGCCAGCAGCTTACGGCGGGAGGGGCAGCCCCAGCATTTT.

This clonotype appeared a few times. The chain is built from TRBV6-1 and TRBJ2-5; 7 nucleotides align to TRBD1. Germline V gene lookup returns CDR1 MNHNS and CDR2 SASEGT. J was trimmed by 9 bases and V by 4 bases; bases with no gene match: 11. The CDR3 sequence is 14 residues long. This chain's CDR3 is CASSASGTASAQYF. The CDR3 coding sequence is TGTGCCAGCAGTGCCTCCGGGACAGCATCCGCCCAGTACTTC.